This TCR beta chain was identified in a study of blood T cell repertoires in COVID-19. About the study: From T cells, B-cell-depleted T cells, or PBMCs came the material, which was cDNA or gDNA.

This clone was recorded only once. In the authors' workflow: Amplified reference gene primers provided the basis for estimating nucleated cell counts. The protocol was immunoSEQ multiplex PCR, while the TCRdb copy is restricted to in-frame clones and leaves out a portion. The V and J calls and clone size were taken over from that table, and D and trimming were inferred from the DNA. The sample lists 300,000 to 400,000 clones, around 87% occurring once. Germline CDR1 reads SGDLS; CDR2 reads YYNGEE. This CDR3 is built from 15 residues. V shed 3 bases and J shed 10 bases, with 17 bases lying between them. Patients at the Seattle site were enrolled during active infection and followed longitudinally.

The chain carries TRBV9 and TRBJ1-6, with D unclear. The source is a woman in her sixties with COVID-19, enrolled during active disease. Sequencing used peripheral blood. The CDR3 nucleotides are TGTGCCAGCAGCGCCCTCCCGGGGAGTGACTCACCCCTCCACTTT. This encodes CASSALPGSDSPLHF. Variable domain in full (rest from reference TRBV9 and TRBJ1-6): DSGVTQTPKHLITATGQRVTLRCSPRSGDLSVYWYQQSLDQGLQFLIQYYNGEERAKGNILERFSAQQFPDLHSELNLSSLELGDSALYFCASSALPGSDSPLHFGNGTRLTVT.